This TCR beta chain was sequenced for a study of cytomegalovirus exposure and HLA in healthy donors. The CDR3 is made up of 13 amino acids. Germline CDR1 and CDR2: GTSNPN and SVGIG (reference sequence). With 2 bases removed from V and 3 bases from J, the gap between germline ends came to 8 bases. With 60 Vbeta and 13 Jbeta primers, the PCR was carried out. Method: immunoSEQ multiplex PCR; TCRdb's copy keeps in-frame clones and lacks some. The repertoire holds 60,000 to 70,000 clones, with around 80% as singletons. The chain uses TRBV30 and TRBJ2-1; D might be TRBD2 (5 bases). The clonotype originates from a woman aged 25-40 years in good health and CMV-seronegative. The sample was PBMCs. The CDR3: CAWSSADYNEQFF. The CDR3 DNA is TGTGCCTGGAGTTCAGCGGACTACAATGAGCAGTTCTTC. The complete variable domain, with remaining parts taken from reference TRBV30 and TRBJ2-1, reads SQTIHQWPATLVQPVGSPLSLECTVEGTSNPNLYWYRQAAGRGLQLLFYSVGIGQISSEVPQNLSASRPQDRQFILSSKKLLLSDSGFYLCAWSSADYNEQFFGPGTRLTVL.